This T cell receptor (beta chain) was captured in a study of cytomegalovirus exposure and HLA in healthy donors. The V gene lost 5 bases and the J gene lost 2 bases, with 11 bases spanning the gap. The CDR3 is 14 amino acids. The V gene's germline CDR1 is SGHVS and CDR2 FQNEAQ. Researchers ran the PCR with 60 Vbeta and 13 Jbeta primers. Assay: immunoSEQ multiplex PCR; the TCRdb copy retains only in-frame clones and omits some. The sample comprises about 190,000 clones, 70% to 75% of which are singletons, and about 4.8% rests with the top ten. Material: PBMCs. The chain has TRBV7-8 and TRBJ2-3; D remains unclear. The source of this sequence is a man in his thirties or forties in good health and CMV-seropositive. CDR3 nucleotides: TGTGCCAGCAGCCCGCTGGAGATCACAGATACGCAGTATTTT. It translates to CASSPLEITDTQYF.